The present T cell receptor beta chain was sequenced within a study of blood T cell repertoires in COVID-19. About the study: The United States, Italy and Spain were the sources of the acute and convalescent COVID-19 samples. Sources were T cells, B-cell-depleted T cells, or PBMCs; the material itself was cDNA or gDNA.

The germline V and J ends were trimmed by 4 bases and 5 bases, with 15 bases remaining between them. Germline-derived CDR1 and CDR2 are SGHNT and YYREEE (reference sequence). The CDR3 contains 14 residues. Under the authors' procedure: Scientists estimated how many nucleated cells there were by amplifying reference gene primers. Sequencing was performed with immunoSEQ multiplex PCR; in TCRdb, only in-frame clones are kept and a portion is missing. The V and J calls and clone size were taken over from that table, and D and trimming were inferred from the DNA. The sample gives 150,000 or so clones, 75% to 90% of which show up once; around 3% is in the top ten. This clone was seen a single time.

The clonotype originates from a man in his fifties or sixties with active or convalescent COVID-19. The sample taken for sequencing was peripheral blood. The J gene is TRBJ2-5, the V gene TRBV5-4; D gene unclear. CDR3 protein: CASSPKSNGETQYF. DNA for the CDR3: TGTGCCAGCAGCCCCAAGTCCAACGGGGAGACCCAGTACTTC.